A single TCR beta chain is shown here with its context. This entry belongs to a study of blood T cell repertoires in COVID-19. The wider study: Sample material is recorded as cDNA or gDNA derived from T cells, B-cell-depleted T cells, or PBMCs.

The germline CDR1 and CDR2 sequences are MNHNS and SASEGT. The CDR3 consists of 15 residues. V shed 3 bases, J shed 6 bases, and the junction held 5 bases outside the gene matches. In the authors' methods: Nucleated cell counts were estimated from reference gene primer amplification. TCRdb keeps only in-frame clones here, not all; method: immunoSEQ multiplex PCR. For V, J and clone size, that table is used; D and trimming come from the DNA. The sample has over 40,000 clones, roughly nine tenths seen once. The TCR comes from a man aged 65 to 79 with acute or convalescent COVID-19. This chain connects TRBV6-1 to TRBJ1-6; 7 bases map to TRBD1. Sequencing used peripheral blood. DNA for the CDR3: TGTGCCAGCAGTGATCTGACAGGGAGTAATTCACCCCTCCACTTT. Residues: CASSDLTGSNSPLHF.